Following are 32 T cell receptor beta chains from one sample sequenced in a study of shared clonotypes between healthy human individuals. Clones were read by immunoSEQ multiplex PCR, and TCRdb kept only the in-frame ones, dropping some. The table shows millions of clones, with 80% to 95% occurring only once. What was sequenced was naive CD4+ T cells from PBMCs. Subset denoted: CD45RA+ positively selected. Receptor source: a man between 18 and 35 years old in good health. Some clones in this sample may be carry-over from other donors' samples.

This chain joins TRBV7-9 and TRBJ1-3; the D is unclear. The CDR3 runs 13 residues. Trimming left V 1 base short and J 5 bases short, with 6 bases between. Germline V gene lookup returns CDR1 SEHNR and CDR2 FQNEAQ (reference sequence). The CDR3 loop is CASSLGARNTIYF. CDR3 nucleotide sequence: TGTGCCAGCAGCTTAGGAGCTAGAAACACCATATATTTT. The whole variable domain, remainder taken from reference TRBV7-9 and TRBJ1-3, is DTGVSQNPRHKITKRGQNVTFRCDPISEHNRLYWYRQTLGQGPEFLTYFQNEAQLEKSRLLSDRFSAERPKGSFSTLEIQRTEQGDSAMYLCASSLGARNTIYFGEGSWLTVV.

V usage is TRBV29-1 and J usage is TRBJ1-3; D call uncertain. The V gene's germline CDR1 is SQVTM and CDR2 ANQGSEA. This CDR3 is 12 amino acids long. Trimming left V 7 bases short and J 0 bases short, with 7 bases between. CDR3 amino acids: CSAWSSGNTIYF. CDR3 in DNA: TGCAGCGCTTGGAGCTCTGGAAACACCATATATTTT. The whole variable domain, filled in from reference TRBV29-1 and TRBJ1-3, reads SAVISQKPSRDICQRGTSLTIQCQVDSQVTMMFWYRQQPGQSLTLIATANQGSEATYESGFVIDKFPISRPNLTFSTLTVSNMSPEDSSIYLCSAWSSGNTIYFGEGSWLTVV.

V usage is TRBV28 and J usage is TRBJ2-2, with a possible D match to TRBD2 (6 bases). V lost 2 bases and J lost 5, with 15 bases in between. Germline lookup yields CDR1 MDHEN and CDR2 SYDVKM. The CDR3 is 16 amino acids. The CDR3, as DNA: TGTGCCAGCAGTTTAGTTGATGCGGGGAGGACCGGGGAGCTGTTTTTT. It translates to CASSLVDAGRTGELFF.

CDR3 sequence: CASSSPRQGTPYEQYF. The CDR3, as DNA: TGTGCCAGCAGTTCCCCCCGACAGGGTACCCCTTACGAGCAGTACTTC. This chain uses TRBV6-5 with TRBJ2-7, with 7 bases aligning to TRBD1. V lost 4 bases, J lost 4 bases, and 13 bases stayed unmatched. The CDR3 loop spans 16 amino acids. Germline CDR1 MNHEY, CDR2 SVGAGI.

This rearrangement joins TRBV14 to TRBJ2-7, with TRBD2 matching over 9 bases. The CDR3 extends over 15 amino acids. Germline V gives CDR1 SGHDN, CDR2 FVKESK. Germline trimming cut 1 base from V and 2 bases from J; bases unmatched to any gene: 3. In DNA form, the CDR3 reads TGTGCCAGCAGCCAAGGGACTAGCGCAACCTACGAGCAGTACTTC. Translation gives CASSQGTSATYEQYF.

This sequence joins TRBV7-2 and TRBJ2-3; 8 bases line up with TRBD2. The CDR3 is made up of 16 amino acids. The V gene's germline CDR1 is SGHTA and CDR2 FQGNSA. J gave up 3 bases and V 7 bases, and 12 bases lay outside the gene matches. Written as DNA, the CDR3 is TGTGCCAGCATTCCCGGGGCGGGAGGCAGGACAGATACGCAGTATTTT. Translating gives CASIPGAGGRTDTQYF.

The chain has TRBV5-4 and TRBJ2-3, with 7 nucleotides matching TRBD1. V was clipped by 4 bases and J by 2 bases; unmatched bases: 4. CDR1 and CDR2 (germline): SGHNT, YYREEE (reference sequence). The CDR3 spans 14 residues. This CDR3 is CASSPGQNTDTQYF. CDR3 coding DNA: TGTGCCAGCAGCCCGGGACAGAACACAGATACGCAGTATTTT. Full variable domain (rest looked up from reference TRBV5-4 and TRBJ2-3): ETGVTQSPTHLIKTRGQQVTLRCSSQSGHNTVSWYQQALGQGPQFIFQYYREEENGRGNFPPRFSGLQFPNYSSELNVNALELDDSALYLCASSPGQNTDTQYFGPGTRLTVL.

This chain uses TRBV28 with TRBJ1-1, with a tentative D call TRBD1 (5 bases). Germline CDR1 MDHEN, CDR2 SYDVKM. The CDR3 extends over 13 amino acids. V lost 6 bases and J 11 bases, leaving 19 bases between the germline ends. CDR3: CASSNLPGPTAFF. The CDR3 coding sequence is TGTGCCAGCAGCAATCTCCCGGGGCCGACGGCTTTCTTT.

The chain uses TRBV27 and TRBJ2-7; D is ambiguous. CDR3 length equals 13 residues. Germline V CDR1 and CDR2: MNHEY, SMNVEV (reference sequence). The V end was cut by 8 bases, the J end by 2 bases, with 13 bases between. CDR3 loop: CASGRLTPYEQYF. CDR3 nucleotides: TGTGCCAGCGGAAGATTGACCCCCTACGAGCAGTACTTC.

J is TRBJ2-7 and V is TRBV5-1; D might be TRBD2 (8 bases). Germline V CDR1 and CDR2: SGHRS, YFSETQ. This CDR3 has 15 residues. The V and J ends lost 3 bases and 4 bases respectively, with 17 bases between them. The CDR3 DNA follows: TGCGCCAGCAGCTCGGGGGGGACAGAACTGTACGAGCAGTACTTC. Protein product: CASSSGGTELYEQYF.

The chain employs TRBV5-4 and TRBJ1-1; D unresolved. V was trimmed by 0 bases and J by 0 bases, leaving 9 bases between them. CDR1 and CDR2 (germline): SGHNT, YYREEE (reference sequence). This CDR3 has 15 residues. Written as DNA, the CDR3 is TGTGCCAGCAGCTTGGTTGGACTCATGAACACTGAAGCTTTCTTT. Amino acid sequence: CASSLVGLMNTEAFF. Variable domain in full (rest from reference TRBV5-4 and TRBJ1-1): ETGVTQSPTHLIKTRGQQVTLRCSSQSGHNTVSWYQQALGQGPQFIFQYYREEENGRGNFPPRFSGLQFPNYSSELNVNALELDDSALYLCASSLVGLMNTEAFFGQGTRLTVV.

The chain couples TRBV18 to TRBJ1-2; D may be TRBD1 (5 bases). Looked up from germline, CDR1 is KGHSH and CDR2 is LQKENI. CDR3 length equals 13 residues. V was trimmed by 0 bases and J by 6 bases, leaving 8 bases between them. Here the CDR3 DNA reads TGTGCCAGCTCACCACCGTCACAGGATGGCTACACCTTC. As protein: CASSPPSQDGYTF. Full variable domain (rest looked up from reference TRBV18 and TRBJ1-2): NAGVMQNPRHLVRRRGQEARLRCSPMKGHSHVYWYRQLPEEGLKFMVYLQKENIIDESGMPKERFSAEFPKEGPSILRIQQVVRGDSAAYFCASSPPSQDGYTFGSGTRLTVV.

This clone has a single count. V usage is TRBV27 and J usage is TRBJ2-5, with D maybe TRBD1 (6 bases). Looked up from germline, CDR1 is MNHEY and CDR2 is SMNVEV (reference sequence). Deletions cut 4 bases from V and 2 bases from J, with 17 bases between. This CDR3 contains 16 residues. As DNA, the CDR3 is TGTGCCAGCAGTTCCTCCGCTAGGGGGATACAAGAGACCCAGTACTTC. Residues: CASSSSARGIQETQYF.

The chain has TRBV2 and TRBJ2-2, with D perhaps matching TRBD2 (6 bases). This CDR3 has 15 amino acids. Trimming pared 10 bases from V and 4 bases from J, leaving 19 bases between. Looked up from germline, CDR1 is SNHLY and CDR2 is FYNNEI. The CDR3 loop is CATRLTGSGTGELFF. The CDR3 region has the DNA TGTGCCACCCGGTTAACCGGGAGCGGCACCGGGGAGCTGTTTTTT.

V is TRBV5-4 and J is TRBJ2-3; 10 bases map to TRBD1. Germline loops: CDR1 SGHNT, CDR2 YYREEE (reference sequence). The ends lost 4 bases at V and 4 bases at J; junction bases unmatched: 3. This CDR3 is built from 14 residues. The CDR3 DNA follows: TGTGCCAGCAGCCCGGGACAGGGGCCAGATACGCAGTATTTT. As protein: CASSPGQGPDTQYF.

This clone was found once. The chain has TRBV27 and TRBJ2-3; 10 nucleotides agree with TRBD2. The germline V gene encodes CDR1 MNHEY and CDR2 SMNVEV (reference sequence). The length of the CDR3 is 16 residues. The trim removed 6 bases at V and 2 bases at J, leaving 8 bases unmatched. The CDR3 DNA follows: TGTGCCAGCAGCCTCTGGACTAGCGGATACACAGATACGCAGTATTTT. Its translation: CASSLWTSGYTDTQYF.

The CDR3: CASSTIDRGYGYTF. Here the CDR3 DNA reads TGTGCCAGTAGTACCATCGACAGGGGCTATGGCTACACCTTC. This chain links TRBV19 with TRBJ1-2; 8 nucleotides line up with TRBD1. This CDR3 has 14 residues. Per germline, CDR1 LNHDA and CDR2 SQIVND (reference sequence). The V and J ends lost 4 bases and 4 bases, in that order; junction bases with no gene match: 5.

The chain joins TRBV4-1 to TRBJ2-7, with TRBD1 as a possible D gene (5 bases). Germline V gene data show CDR1 as MGHRA and CDR2 as YSYEKL. The V end lost 5 bases, the J end lost 0 bases, and 11 bases lay between the germline ends. CDR3 length equals 14 residues. CDR3 sequence: CASSVRQSSYEQYF. The CDR3 region has the DNA TGCGCCAGCAGCGTCCGACAGTCCTCCTACGAGCAGTACTTC.

V is TRBV7-9 and J is TRBJ1-2, with 7 nucleotides matching TRBD1. The CDR3 is made up of 13 amino acids. V dropped 5 bases and J dropped 2; count of bases not matched to a gene: 2. Germline assignment: CDR1 SEHNR and CDR2 FQNEAQ (reference sequence). The CDR3 DNA follows: TGTGCCAGCAGCATACAGGGGAACTATGGCTACACCTTC. Translated, it gives CASSIQGNYGYTF. The variable domain in full, completed from reference TRBV7-9 and TRBJ1-2, reads DTGVSQNPRHKITKRGQNVTFRCDPISEHNRLYWYRQTLGQGPEFLTYFQNEAQLEKSRLLSDRFSAERPKGSFSTLEIQRTEQGDSAMYLCASSIQGNYGYTFGSGTRLTVV.

As concerns this clone: Different DNA sequences within this sample yield the same CDR3. The chain combines TRBV5-1 with TRBJ2-3; D is ambiguous. CDR3 length: 13 amino acids. Germline loops: CDR1 SGHRS, CDR2 YFSETQ. The V and J ends lost 2 bases and 3 bases respectively, with 7 bases between them. The CDR3 DNA reads as TGCGCCAGCAGCTTCGAAGGAACAGATACGCAGTATTTT. As protein: CASSFEGTDTQYF.

Worth noting for this clone: In the same sample, other DNA sequences code for this CDR3. The V call is TRBV5-1, the J call TRBJ2-1; no clear D. Trimming took off 0 bases at V and 1 base at J, with 8 bases between the two ends. CDR3 length: 15 residues. Germline V gives CDR1 SGHRS, CDR2 YFSETQ. CDR3: CASSLDLGSYNEQFF. In DNA form, the CDR3 reads TGCGCCAGCAGCTTGGATCTAGGATCCTACAATGAGCAGTTCTTC.

This clone was recorded once. This chain uses TRBV9 with TRBJ1-2; 8 bases fit TRBD1. Germline V gives CDR1 SGDLS, CDR2 YYNGEE. This CDR3 spans 15 amino acids. With 1 base clipped from V and 11 bases from J, the junction kept 13 bases outside the gene matches. The CDR3 loop reads CASSVQPGGASRYTF. DNA for the CDR3: TGTGCCAGCAGCGTACAACCAGGGGGCGCCTCCCGGTACACCTTC.

The chain is built from TRBV28 and TRBJ1-5; TRBD1 agrees at 10 bases. The germline gives CDR1 MDHEN, CDR2 SYDVKM. V shed 8 bases, J shed 3 bases, and the junction held 16 bases outside the gene matches. There are 18 residues in the CDR3. The CDR3: CASFPPGTGVSSNQPQHF. For the CDR3, the DNA is TGTGCCAGCTTCCCCCCCGGGACAGGGGTTTCTTCCAATCAGCCCCAGCATTTT.

On this clone: The sample contains more than one DNA sequence encoding this CDR3. The chain carries TRBV7-9 and TRBJ2-1; weak D call: TRBD1 (5 bases). The CDR3 sequence is 14 residues long. The germline V gene encodes CDR1 SEHNR and CDR2 FQNEAQ (reference sequence). Trimming removed 7 bases from V and 0 bases from J, with 10 bases in between. The CDR3 coding sequence is TGTGCCAGCACCCCGCAGGGCTCCTACAATGAGCAGTTCTTC. Its protein is CASTPQGSYNEQFF.

A remark on this clone: Other DNA sequences in the same sample also yield this CDR3. V gene TRBV2 combines with J gene TRBJ2-1; D is ambiguous. Per the germline V gene, CDR1 is SNHLY and CDR2 is FYNNEI. This CDR3 has 12 amino acids. Trimming shortened V by 2 bases and J by 2 bases, and 1 base separated the two germline ends. The CDR3 reads CASSETYNEQFF. In DNA, the CDR3 is TGTGCCAGCAGTGAAACCTACAATGAGCAGTTCTTC.

The V call is TRBV6-5, the J call TRBJ1-1; no definite D call. Per the germline V gene, CDR1 is MNHEY and CDR2 is SVGAGI. V gave up 4 bases and J gave up 6 bases, with 6 bases separating them. The CDR3 has 11 amino acids. The CDR3 region is CASSSRAEAFF. The CDR3 coding sequence is TGTGCCAGCAGTTCCCGGGCTGAAGCTTTCTTT.

The CDR3 nucleotides read TGTGCCAGCAGCTCCTCCTATGGCTACACCTTC. It is translated as CASSSSYGYTF. The chain uses TRBV9 and TRBJ1-2; D uncertain. V lost 4 bases and J lost 4, with 5 bases in between. The CDR3 totals 11 residues. Germline CDR1 SGDLS, CDR2 YYNGEE.

In nucleotides, the CDR3 is TGTGCCAGCAGCGTAGGATGGTTGATGACGGGGTTCCGGCCTGGGGCCAACGTCCTGACTTTC. Its translation: CASSVGWLMTGFRPGANVLTF. The chain is built from TRBV9 and TRBJ2-6; a possible D gene is TRBD2 (5 bases). This CDR3 spans 21 amino acids. Trimming removed 0 bases from V and 2 bases from J, with 24 bases in between. Germline V gene sequence: CDR1 SGDLS, CDR2 YYNGEE.

The J gene is TRBJ2-2, the V gene TRBV5-1, with 7 nucleotides matching TRBD1. Germline assignment: CDR1 SGHRS and CDR2 YFSETQ. This CDR3 contains 16 residues. Unmatched junction bases numbered 7, after V lost 3 bases and J lost 2 bases. CDR3 in DNA: TGCGCCAGCAGCTCGGGACAGCACCCAAACACCGGGGAGCTGTTTTTT. Encoded protein: CASSSGQHPNTGELFF.

V is TRBV28 and J is TRBJ2-3; a weak D match, TRBD2 (6 bases). Germline CDR1 reads MDHEN; CDR2 reads SYDVKM. V lost 1 base, J lost 6 bases, and 14 bases lay in between. The CDR3 spans 15 residues. CDR3 DNA sequence: TGTGCCAGCAGTTTATACGGGAGCTACGAGGATACGCAGTATTTT. Protein sequence: CASSLYGSYEDTQYF.

This clone was observed a single time. This rearrangement joins TRBV4-1 to TRBJ2-3, with TRBD2 identical over 7 bases. Losses at the gene ends were 3 bases for V and 0 bases for J; bases not matched to a gene: 15. The CDR3 spans 19 residues. In germline, CDR1 is MGHRA, CDR2 YSYEKL. The CDR3 DNA is TGCGCCAGCAGCCAGGGGAGGGGACTGGCTAGATCTAGCACAGATACGCAGTATTTT. Translated: CASSQGRGLARSSTDTQYF.

The chain is built from TRBV28 and TRBJ2-7; D may be TRBD2 (6 bases). Germline assignment: CDR1 MDHEN and CDR2 SYDVKM. V lost 2 bases to trimming and J lost 1 base, with 15 bases between them. The CDR3 runs 16 residues. CDR3 DNA sequence: TGTGCCAGCAGTTTAGTTCCGGGAGAAGGGTCCTACGAGCAGTACTTC. Residues: CASSLVPGEGSYEQYF.